These T cell receptor beta chains were read from a single sample in a study of cytomegalovirus exposure and HLA in healthy donors. Data came from immunoSEQ multiplex PCR; TCRdb stores just in-frame clones and leaves some out. The sample yields 150,000 to 200,000 clones, about 80% seen once. Sequencing was performed on PBMCs. These receptors all stem from a man over 45 in good health and CMV-seropositive. Each CDR3 is given with its conserved first and last residue. The D gene is left open where the match is weak. Only part of the rows carry a size: once, few, many, or a class if the clone is expanded.

d_gene	j_gene	abundance	v_gene	len	CDR3aa	CDR3nt
NA	TRBJ2-7	few	TRBV29-1	16	CSVEGGPFSPPYEQYF	TGCAGCGTTGAAGGGGGGCCCTTCTCCCCTCCCTACGAGCAGTACTTC
NA	TRBJ2-2	few	TRBV7-9	14	CASSVPGAAGELFF	TGTGCCAGCAGCGTTCCAGGGGCCGCCGGGGAGCTGTTTTTT
TRBD1	TRBJ1-3	NA	TRBV27	13	CATGTGSGNTIYF	TGTGCCACAGGGACAGGGTCTGGAAACACCATATATTTT
TRBD1	TRBJ1-6	NA	TRBV28	14	CASSLTGGHSPLHF	TGTGCCAGTAGTTTAACAGGGGGCCATTCACCCCTCCACTTT
NA	TRBJ1-1	NA	TRBV6-5	13	CASSYRGNTEAFF	TGTGCCAGCAGTTACCGGGGGAACACTGAAGCTTTCTTT
TRBD2	TRBJ2-6	once	TRBV15	18	CATSRDRGDSGGANVLTF	TGTGCCACCAGCAGAGATCGGGGGGATTCGGGTGGGGCCAACGTCCTGACTTTC
NA	TRBJ1-2	NA	TRBV15	15	CATSRYPGVSDGYTF	TGTGCCACCAGCAGATATCCAGGGGTATCGGATGGCTACACCTTC
NA	TRBJ2-5	NA	TRBV12-5	15	CATIYRPAMRETQYF	TGTGCTACGATTTACAGGCCCGCGATGAGGGAGACCCAGTACTTC
NA	TRBJ1-2	NA	TRBV18	15	CASSPFTGKVSGYTF	TGTGCCAGCTCACCATTTACAGGGAAAGTATCTGGCTACACCTTC
NA	TRBJ2-1	NA	TRBV9	15	CASSAGGGEYNEQFF	TGTGCCAGCAGCGCCGGGGGTGGGGAATACAATGAGCAGTTCTTC
NA	TRBJ1-2	NA	TRBV28	15	CASSLGNQGSYGYTF	TGTGCCAGCAGTTTGGGGAATCAGGGGAGCTATGGCTACACCTTC
TRBD2	TRBJ2-1	NA	TRBV2	20	CASSEMVGLAGGPRYNEQFF	TGTGCCAGCAGTGAAATGGTAGGGCTAGCGGGGGGGCCGAGGTACAATGAGCAGTTCTTC
NA	TRBJ1-1	NA	TRBV10-1	15	CASSPPRTIETEAFF	TGCGCCAGCAGTCCCCCCAGAACTATTGAGACTGAAGCTTTCTTT
TRBD1	TRBJ2-3	NA	TRBV9	17	CASSVNPGQGATDTQYF	TGTGCCAGCAGCGTCAACCCGGGACAGGGGGCAACAGATACGCAGTATTTT
TRBD2	TRBJ2-4	NA	TRBV29-1	11	CSSLAGGIQYF	TGCAGCTCCCTAGCGGGGGGGATTCAGTACTTC
TRBD2	TRBJ2-3	once	TRBV5-1	16	CASSQSGGATPDTQYF	TGCGCCAGCAGCCAAAGCGGGGGGGCCACCCCAGATACGCAGTATTTT
TRBD2	TRBJ2-7	few	TRBV29-1	15	CSVEDLCSGSYEQYF	TGCAGCGTTGAAGATCTGTGTAGCGGGAGCTACGAGCAGTACTTC
TRBD1	TRBJ2-6	NA	TRBV11-2	15	CASRETGVGANVLTF	TGTGCCAGCCGCGAAACAGGGGTAGGGGCCAACGTCCTGACTTTC
NA	TRBJ2-1	NA	TRBV5-1	11	CASSSDNEQFF	TGCGCCAGCAGCTCGGACAATGAGCAGTTCTTC
NA	TRBJ2-1	NA	TRBV7-2	17	CASSSRPTRGPRNEQFF	TGTGCCAGCAGCTCCCGTCCGACTAGGGGCCCCAGAAATGAGCAGTTCTTC
TRBD2	TRBJ2-3	few	TRBV5-8	16	CASSLGAGVSTDTQYF	TGTGCCAGCAGCTTGGGAGCGGGGGTTAGCACAGATACGCAGTATTTT
TRBD1	TRBJ1-6	NA	TRBV7-9	19	CASSLETQQGGIVNSPLHF	TGTGCCAGCAGCTTAGAAACTCAACAGGGGGGTATCGTGAATTCACCCCTCCACTTT
NA	TRBJ1-1	few	TRBV5-6	14	CASSLDRGWTEAFF	TGTGCCAGCAGCTTGGATCGGGGGTGGACTGAAGCTTTCTTT
NA	TRBJ2-1	NA	TRBV6-7	12	CASIDWNNEQFF	TGTGCCAGCATCGACTGGAACAATGAGCAGTTCTTC
NA	TRBJ1-4	NA	TRBV5-1	16	CASSLRSGGVNEKLFF	TGCGCCAGCAGCTTGAGGTCGGGGGGCGTTAATGAAAAACTGTTTTTT
TRBD1	TRBJ1-5	NA	TRBV2	14	CASTRQGGNQPQHF	TGTGCCAGCACTCGACAGGGGGGCAATCAGCCCCAGCATTTT
TRBD1	TRBJ2-3	NA	TRBV5-1	18	CASSLPGTGLTSTDTQYF	TGCGCCAGCAGCTTGCCCGGGACAGGGCTTACCAGCACAGATACGCAGTATTTT
NA	TRBJ1-1	NA	TRBV18	13	CASSYYPNTEAFF	TGTGCCAGCTCTTATTATCCGAACACTGAAGCTTTCTTT
TRBD1	TRBJ2-1	NA	TRBV9	15	CASSARDSTYNEQFF	TGTGCCAGCAGCGCCCGGGACAGTACCTACAATGAGCAGTTCTTC
NA	TRBJ2-6	NA	TRBV10-1	16	CASSESKGSGANVLTF	TGCGCCAGCAGTGAGTCAAAGGGGTCTGGGGCCAACGTCCTGACTTTC
TRBD1	TRBJ2-5	NA	TRBV4-3	16	CASSQDLGQGQETQYF	TGCGCCAGCAGCCAAGATTTGGGACAGGGCCAGGAGACCCAGTACTTC
NA	TRBJ1-2	NA	TRBV5-1	16	CASSAPGRGIGYGYTF	TGCGCCAGCAGCGCCCCAGGGCGGGGGATTGGCTATGGCTACACCTTC
TRBD1	TRBJ2-3	NA	TRBV7-9	19	CASSLVGGPTQGMADTQYF	TGTGCCAGCAGCTTAGTAGGGGGCCCTACACAGGGCATGGCAGATACGCAGTATTTT
TRBD1	TRBJ1-5	few	TRBV6-5	15	CATAPLGTGGQPQHF	TGTGCCACCGCCCCCCTCGGGACAGGGGGACAGCCCCAGCATTTT
NA	TRBJ1-1	NA	TRBV6-1	13	CALVDILNTEAFF	TGTGCCTTGGTAGACATCTTGAACACTGAAGCTTTCTTT
NA	TRBJ2-2	NA	TRBV4-1	17	CASSQVYSGDYTGELFF	TGCGCCAGCAGCCAAGTGTATTCGGGTGACTACACCGGGGAGCTGTTTTTT
TRBD2	TRBJ2-1	once	TRBV5-4	16	CASSLVPGLAGVEQFF	TGTGCCAGCAGCTTGGTACCGGGACTAGCGGGGGTTGAGCAGTTCTTC
NA	TRBJ2-7	NA	TRBV30	13	CAWSQGSVSGQYF	TGTGCCTGGAGTCAGGGGAGCGTTTCTGGGCAGTACTTC
TRBD1	TRBJ2-7	NA	TRBV28	15	CASSTPGGRPYEQYF	TGTGCCAGCAGTACCCCAGGGGGTAGGCCCTACGAGCAGTACTTC